One and the same sample provided the 19 T cell receptor beta chains below, sequenced in a study of shared clonotypes between healthy human individuals. The protocol was immunoSEQ multiplex PCR, while the TCRdb copy is restricted to in-frame clones and leaves out a portion. The sample includes around 700,000 clones, around 72% of them seen just once. Material for sequencing was memory CD4+ T cells sorted from blood. Subset: CD45RA-negative fraction. The source is a woman in her 30s in good health.

In this sample, this clone turned up once. The CDR3 loop is CASSRTGTGNTEAFF. DNA for the CDR3: TGCGCCAGCAGCCGGACCGGGACAGGGAACACTGAAGCTTTCTTT. This rearrangement joins TRBV4-1 to TRBJ1-1; 8 bases agree with TRBD1. From germline, CDR1 is MGHRA and CDR2 YSYEKL. J gave up 1 base and V 4 bases, and 5 bases lay outside the gene matches. This CDR3 comprises 15 residues.

In its sample, this clone was seen a few times. The rearrangement links TRBV11-1 to TRBJ1-3; D remains unclear. Trimming removed 2 bases from V and 4 bases from J, with 24 bases in between. The CDR3 is made up of 19 amino acids. Germline-derived CDR1 and CDR2 are SGHAT and FQDESV (reference sequence). The CDR3 sequence is CASSLLQGVGSGSGNTIYF. CDR3 nucleotides: TGTGCCAGCAGCTTACTCCAAGGCGTCGGCTCCGGCTCCGGAAACACCATATATTTT.

J is TRBJ1-1 and V is TRBV5-1, with D possibly being TRBD1 (6 bases). The V gene's germline CDR1 is SGHRS and CDR2 YFSETQ. The CDR3 length is 17 residues. The V gene lost 4 bases and the J gene lost 0 bases, with 19 bases spanning the gap. The CDR3 loop reads CASSPGRGTMVNTEAFF. CDR3 coding DNA: TGCGCCAGCAGCCCGGGGAGGGGGACCATGGTGAACACTGAAGCTTTCTTT.

In this sample, this clone turned up once. This chain uses TRBV27 with TRBJ2-1, with D uncertain. The CDR3 has 18 amino acids. V gave up 5 bases and J gave up 0 bases, with 20 bases separating them. Germline CDR1 and CDR2: MNHEY and SMNVEV (reference sequence). The CDR3 here is CASSPRVLGGHSYNEQFF. The CDR3 nucleotides read TGTGCCAGCAGTCCCCGCGTCCTAGGTGGTCACTCCTACAATGAGCAGTTCTTC.

The chain links TRBV11-2 to TRBJ1-1, with D maybe TRBD1 (6 bases). V lost 6 bases to trimming and J lost 0 bases, with 17 bases between them. This CDR3 has 16 residues. Germline V gene data show CDR1 as SGHAT and CDR2 as FQNNGV. CDR3 DNA sequence: TGTGCCAGCAGATTTAGGGTCGGACAGCTGAACACTGAAGCTTTCTTT. Protein sequence: CASRFRVGQLNTEAFF.

The chain has TRBV10-3 and TRBJ2-1, with 11 bases aligning to TRBD2. The V segment lost 6 bases and the J segment 3 bases; nucleotides outside the gene matches: 10. The CDR3 totals 17 residues. Germline V gene sequence: CDR1 ENHRY, CDR2 SYGVKD. CDR3 amino acids: CAISRPQLAGVYNEQFF. In nucleotides, the CDR3 is TGTGCCATCAGCAGGCCTCAACTAGCGGGAGTCTACAATGAGCAGTTCTTC.

The chain couples TRBV11-3 to TRBJ2-1; D may be TRBD1 (6 bases). CDR1 is SGHNT and CDR2 is YENEEA in the germline V gene. The CDR3 length is 14 residues. Trimming took off 2 bases at V and 7 bases at J, with 12 bases between the two ends. This chain's CDR3 is CASSLSRGMNEQFF. The CDR3 coding sequence is TGTGCCAGCAGCTTATCTAGGGGGATGAATGAGCAGTTCTTC. The whole variable domain, remainder taken from reference TRBV11-3 and TRBJ2-1, is EAGVVQSPRYKIIEKKQPVAFWCNPISGHNTLYWYLQNLGQGPELLIRYENEEAVDDSQLPKDRFSAERLKGVDSTLKIQPAELGDSAVYLCASSLSRGMNEQFFGPGTRLTVL.

The V and J genes are TRBV19 and TRBJ2-1; 7 nucleotides align to TRBD2. CDR3 length equals 18 residues. V dropped 2 bases and J dropped 4; count of bases not matched to a gene: 14. Germline V gene lookup returns CDR1 LNHDA and CDR2 SQIVND (reference sequence). The CDR3 DNA sequence: TGTGCCAGTAGTATAACCCGGTTGGCGGGAGAGAATTACAATGAGCAGTTCTTC. This sequence encodes CASSITRLAGENYNEQFF.

This rearrangement joins TRBV4-1 to TRBJ2-3, with TRBD1 matching over 8 bases. The CDR3 length is 17 residues. Germline CDR1 reads MGHRA; CDR2 reads YSYEKL. V dropped 1 base and J dropped 4; count of bases not matched to a gene: 10. CDR3 amino acids: CASSQGSTGATSDTQYF. In DNA form, the CDR3 reads TGCGCCAGCAGCCAAGGATCGACAGGGGCTACGTCAGATACGCAGTATTTT.

The count of this clone is one. This rearrangement joins TRBV5-5 to TRBJ1-2; D not resolved. V was pared by 2 bases and J by 0 bases, with 11 bases between. This CDR3 is built from 15 residues. Germline CDR1 is SGHKS and CDR2 is YYEKEE (reference sequence). The DNA of the CDR3 is TGTGCCAGCAGCTTTACGGAGTCGGCTAACTATGGCTACACCTTC. Translation gives CASSFTESANYGYTF.

The chain uses TRBV25-1 and TRBJ2-7; no firm D call. V shed 6 bases and J shed 4 bases, with 7 bases lying between them. The length of the CDR3 is 11 residues. Germline values: CDR1 MGHDK, CDR2 SYGVNS. CDR3 region: CASRSAYEQYF. For the CDR3, the DNA is TGTGCCAGCAGGTCCGCGTACGAGCAGTACTTC.

The chain combines TRBV7-2 with TRBJ2-2, with 7 bases fitting TRBD2. The trim removed 1 base at V and 1 base at J, leaving 3 bases unmatched. The CDR3 has 16 amino acids. Germline V gene data show CDR1 as SGHTA and CDR2 as FQGNSA. CDR3 sequence reads: CASSLVLAENTGELFF. As DNA, the CDR3 is TGTGCCAGCAGCTTAGTCCTAGCGGAGAACACCGGGGAGCTGTTTTTT.

A single count supports this clone. V usage is TRBV6-6 and J usage is TRBJ2-5, with 9 nucleotides matching TRBD2. The CDR3 consists of 15 residues. CDR1 is MNHNY, CDR2 SVGAGI, per germline (reference sequence). V was pared by 6 bases and J by 4 bases, with 9 bases of the junction left unmatched. The CDR3 DNA follows: TGTGCCAGCAGAGCTTTGCTAGCGGGATCAGAGACCCAGTACTTC. Translation: CASRALLAGSETQYF.

As DNA, the CDR3 is TGTGCCAGCAGCTCCACTCGGGGGGCGACCTACGAGCAGTACTTC. It encodes CASSSTRGATYEQYF. This rearrangement joins TRBV13 to TRBJ2-7; maybe TRBD2 (7 bases). The CDR3 loop spans 15 amino acids. Between the trimmed V and J ends, which lost 4 bases and 2 bases, there was a span of 15 bases. Germline CDR1 and CDR2: PRHDT and FYEKMQ (reference sequence).

This clone was counted a single time. The J gene is TRBJ2-5, the V gene TRBV29-1; 7 nucleotides match TRBD1. J gave up 4 bases and V 4 bases, and 3 bases lay outside the gene matches. Germline V CDR1 and CDR2: SQVTM, ANQGSEA. The CDR3 sequence is 12 residues long. For the CDR3, the DNA is TGCAGCGTTGCGGGACAGTTAGAGACCCAGTACTTC. Translation: CSVAGQLETQYF.

The genes are TRBV28 and TRBJ1-5, with D possibly matching TRBD1 (5 bases). Deletions cut 6 bases from V and 4 bases from J, with 13 bases between. The CDR3 is made up of 14 amino acids. Germline V gene data show CDR1 as MDHEN and CDR2 as SYDVKM. CDR3 residues: CASRPGPSNQPQHF. DNA of the CDR3: TGTGCCAGCAGACCGGGACCGTCGAATCAGCCCCAGCATTTT. Full variable domain (rest looked up from reference TRBV28 and TRBJ1-5): DVKVTQSSRYLVKRTGEKVFLECVQDMDHENMFWYRQDPGLGLRLIYFSYDVKMKEKGDIPEGYSVSREKKERFSLILESASTNQTSMYLCASRPGPSNQPQHFGDGTRLSIL.

Only a few counts were recorded for this clone. V gene TRBV29-1 combines with J gene TRBJ1-1; 9 bases map to TRBD1. The J segment lost 11 bases and the V segment lost 4 bases, leaving 8 bases of the junction unmatched. Germline V gene lookup returns CDR1 SQVTM and CDR2 ANQGSEA. The CDR3 runs to 12 residues. CDR3 loop: CSVGVQDRGAFF. CDR3 in DNA: TGCAGCGTTGGCGTTCAGGACAGGGGTGCTTTCTTT.

The CDR3: CASSEGLAGGHSGANVLTF. The CDR3 bases are TGTGCCAGCAGCGAGGGACTAGCGGGAGGCCACTCTGGGGCCAACGTCCTGACTTTC. The chain recombines TRBV7-2 with TRBJ2-6; TRBD2 matches at 15 bases. The germline CDR1 and CDR2 sequences are SGHTA and FQGNSA. This CDR3 comprises 19 residues. Losses at the gene ends were 5 bases for V and 0 bases for J; bases not matched to a gene: 5.

The chain is built from TRBV6-4 and TRBJ1-5; possibly TRBD1 for D (6 bases). V shed 3 bases and J shed 3 bases, with 12 bases lying between them. Germline V gene data show CDR1 as MRHNA and CDR2 as SNTAGT. CDR3 length equals 15 residues. Written as DNA, the CDR3 is TGTGCCAGCAGTGATCGGGGACAACTCAATCAGCCCCAGCATTTT. Protein: CASSDRGQLNQPQHF.